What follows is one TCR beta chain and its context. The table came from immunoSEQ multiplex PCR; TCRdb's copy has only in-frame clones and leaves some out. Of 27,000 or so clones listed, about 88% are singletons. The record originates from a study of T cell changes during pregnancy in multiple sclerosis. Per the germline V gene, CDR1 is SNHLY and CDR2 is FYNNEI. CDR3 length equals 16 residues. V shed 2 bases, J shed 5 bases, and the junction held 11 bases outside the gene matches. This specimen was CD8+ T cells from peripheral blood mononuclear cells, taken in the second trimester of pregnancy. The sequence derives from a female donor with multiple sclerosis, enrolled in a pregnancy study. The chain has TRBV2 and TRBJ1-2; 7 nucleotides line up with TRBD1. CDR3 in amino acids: CASSERYEGARYGYTF. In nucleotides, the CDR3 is TGTGCCAGCAGTGAACGTTACGAGGGGGCCCGATATGGCTACACCTTC.